The subject of this entry is one T cell receptor beta chain. Its antigen is currently unknown. PCR involved 60 Vbeta and 13 Jbeta primers. The method was immunoSEQ multiplex PCR; TCRdb's version includes in-frame clones alone and lacks a portion of them. The sample has about 140,000 clones. CDR3 length: 16 amino acids. V shed 5 bases, J shed 2 bases, and the junction held 5 bases outside the gene matches. Germline lookup yields CDR1 MDHEN and CDR2 SYDVKM. This entry comes from a study of cytomegalovirus exposure and HLA in healthy donors. Overall study results and limits: Indistinguishable V segments, including TRBV6-2 and TRBV6-3, were excluded. Some TCR beta chains (about 170 of them) were listed as cytomegalovirus-associated. In a later analysis, an Asian-associated ancestry cluster reportedly showed fewer N-insertions than the approximately 670-donor mean.

The sample comprised PBMCs. This receptor was taken from a woman under 30 in good health and CMV-seronegative. The chain combines TRBV28 with TRBJ1-3; 11 nucleotides match TRBD1. CDR3 coding DNA: TGTGCCAGCAGTCCTCGGACAGGGGGCACTGGAAACACCATATATTTT. Translated, it gives CASSPRTGGTGNTIYF.